The following is a T cell receptor beta chain sequence with its context. This clone's antigen is unknown. No base quality values were provided; no much bigger clone lies one nucleotide off. The sample belongs to a study of vaccination and CD4 T cells after COVID-19 (dated by TCRdb to the early 2020s). About the investigation overall: SARS-CoV-2 positivity had been established in the convalescent patients by nasal swab PCR, and mild disease was recorded in several of these patients and severe disease in one. Each participant got two doses of either the Pfizer-BioNTech BNT162b2 vaccine (n=8) or the Moderna mRNA-1273 vaccine (n=2). In the convalescent cohort there were six males and four females, among whom were two Hispanic individuals, seven Caucasians, two Asians and one multiracial person. In roughly nine COVID-19 convalescent patients and a few infection-naive healthy vaccine recipients, the spike-specific CD4+ TCR repertoire before mRNA vaccination was compared with the repertoire after mRNA vaccination. Post-COVID blood samples were collected from convalescent patients a median of roughly 100 days after diagnosis, with a range of roughly 35 to 180 days. The time from the second vaccine dose to post-vaccine blood sampling had a median of 72 days and ranged from about 14 to 250 days. A few convalescent patients were sampled both early after vaccination (day 14) and late after vaccination (days 161 to 241). What the study reported, not specific to this receptor: Of the vaccine-specific clones in convalescent patients, 304 of 307, or nearly all, reacted only to SARS-CoV-2 spike and did not cross-react with common cold coronaviruses. In convalescent patients, a median approximately 83% of post-vaccine SARS-CoV-2-reactive clones were detected only after vaccination, and vaccine-specific priming was suggested by this finding. The number of convalescent patients in the study was relatively small, and the study did not examine early timepoints following natural infection. Although the median number of SARS-CoV-2-reactive clonotypes went up from roughly 19 after infection to some 38 after vaccination, the increase was not significant.

Trimming removed 2 bases from V and 5 bases from J; the gene matches leave 5 bases unexplained. The germline V gene (reference sequence) provides CDR1 DFQATT and CDR2 SNEGSKA. CDR3 length: 16 amino acids, cysteine to phenylalanine. This entry keeps only the CDR3 DNA: 48 bases, framed from base 1. The time point label of this sample denotes: late sampling 161 to 241 days after vaccination in a few convalescent patients. The convalescent patients' positive SARS-CoV-2 PCR tests were from March to December 2020, which was before the Alpha, Beta and Delta variants emerged in the United States. Ficoll-Paque Plus gradient centrifugation was used to isolate PBMCs from whole blood, and the isolated PBMCs were then either used fresh or cryopreserved at -140C. Libraries were built with PCR. Sequencer: Illumina iSeq 100. Concerning the study's data processing: Non-productive sequences were filtered out, and CDR3s that did not start with C, did not end with F or W, or were shorter than 7 amino acids were discarded. Using R version 3.6.1, CDR3 homology was evaluated through Levenshtein distances (stringdist) along with unrooted phylogenetic trees (ape). TCRdb reanalyzed the raw reads on its own, using fastp at Q25 for trimming and MiXCR for clone calling, and kept in-frame beta chains. Rows are unified per CDR3 protein, each entry keeping the most common DNA and genes. These V and J calls rely on TCRdb rather than the paper's analysis. This sample has roughly 28,000 distinct CDR3 sequences in its table, and about 50% of those were observed once. The top ten clones comprise approximately 6.1% of the sample.

This TCR came from a human donor who had recovered from COVID-19. The chain joins TRBV20-1 to TRBJ2-1; 14 middle bases align to TRBD2. Specimen: CD4+ T cells from blood, collected about 7 months after SARS-CoV-2 vaccination. The base sequence is TGCAGTGCTAGACTCGGACTAGCGGGAGGCGACAATGAGCAGTTCTTC. Translated, this is CSARLGLAGGDNEQFF.